Each of the 32 T cell receptor beta chains below was sequenced from the same sample in a study of human T cells and chemical hapten exposure. TCRdb reprocessed the RACE reads via MiXCR and lists one record per CDR3 protein. The repertoire includes 130,000 or so distinct CDR3 sequences, 9% to 10% of them detected once, and approximately 2% sits in the top ten. Noted time point: healthy volunteer bleed at 2 weeks. Researchers extracted total RNA from unfractionated whole blood. Sequencing was performed on whole blood. These receptors were collected from a male donor in good health. Some clones in this sample may be carry-over from other donors' samples.

The chain has TRBV10-3 and TRBJ1-5, with 7 bases that match TRBD1. CDR3 size: 14 residues. Losses at the gene ends were 8 bases for V and 4 bases for J; bases not matched to a gene: 8. Germline CDR1 and CDR2: ENHRY and SYGVKD. The CDR3 DNA reads TGTGCCATCGGGCCACAGGGGCGGAATCAGCCCCAGCATTTT. Residues: CAIGPQGRNQPQHF.

The chain carries TRBV7-3 and TRBJ2-1, with a tentative D call TRBD2 (7 bases). CDR1 is SGHTA and CDR2 is FQGTGA in the germline V gene. V was pared by 5 bases and J by 3 bases, with 14 bases between. This CDR3 region has 15 residues. CDR3 sequence (DNA): TGTGCCAGCAGCCCCGCGGGGGCCCGCTACAATGAGCAGTTCTTC. Encoded protein: CASSPAGARYNEQFF.

The chain carries TRBV19 and TRBJ2-1, with 12 bases that match TRBD2. CDR3 size: 15 residues. V was clipped by 6 bases and J by 1 base; unmatched bases: 1. From germline, CDR1 is LNHDA and CDR2 SQIVND (reference sequence). The CDR3 protein is CASRLAGGSYNEQFF. DNA for the CDR3: TGTGCCAGTAGACTAGCGGGGGGTTCCTACAATGAGCAGTTCTTC.

This clonotype was observed once. This sequence joins TRBV30 and TRBJ1-1; D gene uncertain. The CDR3 spans 10 residues. Germline V gene sequence: CDR1 GTSNPN, CDR2 SVGIG (reference sequence). Between the trimmed V and J ends, which lost 0 bases and 11 bases, there was a span of 7 bases. CDR3 in amino acids: CAWSVGRAFF. The CDR3 DNA follows: TGTGCCTGGAGTGTCGGAAGGGCTTTCTTT.

In its sample, this clonotype was seen a few times. V gene TRBV20-1 combines with J gene TRBJ2-5; 9 bases agree with TRBD2. Germline trimming cut 0 bases from V and 5 bases from J; bases unmatched to any gene: 13. This CDR3 is 17 amino acids long. Germline V gives CDR1 DFQATT, CDR2 SNEGSKA (reference sequence). The CDR3 DNA follows: TGCAGTGCTAGAGATACCAGAGGCGGGGGGGTTCGCGAGACCCAGTACTTC. This sequence encodes CSARDTRGGGVRETQYF.

There are many counts of this clonotype. The V gene is TRBV10-3, the J gene TRBJ1-1; 7 positions agree with TRBD1. With 2 bases clipped from V and 5 bases from J, the junction kept 2 bases outside the gene matches. The germline gives CDR1 ENHRY, CDR2 SYGVKD. The CDR3 loop spans 13 amino acids. The CDR3 is CAISETGETEAFF. The CDR3 DNA is TGTGCCATCAGTGAGACAGGGGAGACTGAAGCTTTCTTT.

This sequence joins TRBV10-3 and TRBJ2-1; no firm D call. Germline V gene data show CDR1 as ENHRY and CDR2 as SYGVKD. This CDR3 contains 17 residues. Trimming removed 0 bases at V and 4 bases at J, with 16 bases between. CDR3 DNA: TGTGCCATCAGTGAGTCTTGGTCCGCGGCCTCTTACAATGAGCAGTTCTTC. Amino acids: CAISESWSAASYNEQFF.

The rearrangement joins TRBV6-5 to TRBJ2-3; D is unclear. Germline assignment: CDR1 MNHEY and CDR2 SVGAGI. This CDR3 is 13 amino acids long. Trimming pared 6 bases from V and 8 bases from J, leaving 15 bases between. CDR3 DNA: TGTGCCAGCAGATTTAGTACATTGGGTACGCAGTATTTT. Its translation: CASRFSTLGTQYF.

This clonotype was seen many times. This sequence joins TRBV12-3 or TRBV12-4 and TRBJ2-7; 8 positions agree with TRBD2. V lost 5 bases, J lost 3 bases, and 6 bases stayed unmatched. The CDR3 is made up of 14 amino acids. CDR3 DNA sequence: TGTGCCAGCAGTGAAACCGGGACTAGCTACGAGCAGTACTTC. Encoded protein: CASSETGTSYEQYF.

This clonotype showed up many times. This chain links TRBV12-3 or TRBV12-4 with TRBJ1-3; D unclear. CDR3 length: 14 amino acids. The V end was cut by 4 bases, the J end by 3 bases, with 10 bases between. The CDR3 DNA follows: TGTGCCAGCAGTTCCGGTTGGGTTGGAAACACCATATATTTT. Its translation is CASSSGWVGNTIYF.

The J gene is TRBJ1-1, the V gene TRBV18; D unresolved. CDR1 and CDR2 (germline): KGHSH, LQKENI. The CDR3 extends over 13 amino acids. V lost 6 bases and J lost 1, with 9 bases in between. The CDR3 nucleotides read TGTGCCAGCTCTGAGCACGAGAACACTGAAGCTTTCTTT. Its protein is CASSEHENTEAFF.

This clonotype was observed at least ten times. V and J are TRBV7-9 and TRBJ1-2; TRBD1 matches at 9 bases. The trim removed 1 base at V and 8 bases at J, leaving 8 bases unmatched. This CDR3 contains 15 residues. Germline CDR1 reads SEHNR; CDR2 reads FQNEAQ (reference sequence). This CDR3 is CASSLEDRGASGYTF. The DNA of the CDR3 is TGTGCCAGCAGCTTAGAGGACAGGGGCGCGTCAGGCTACACCTTC.

This clonotype has ten or more counts. The CDR3 loop reads CASSLGVSQETQYF. CDR3 sequence (DNA): TGTGCCAGCAGCCTAGGAGTCAGCCAAGAGACCCAGTACTTC. The V call is TRBV7-3, the J call TRBJ2-5; no clear D gene. V was pared by 5 bases and J by 1 base, with 11 bases between. Germline V lookup: CDR1 SGHTA, CDR2 FQGTGA. The CDR3 totals 14 residues.

V is TRBV12-3 or TRBV12-4 and J is TRBJ2-1; D may be TRBD2 (6 bases). This CDR3 spans 15 amino acids. V was shortened by 5 bases and J by 4 bases, with 15 bases between the two germline ends. The CDR3 here is CASSLTSPPYNEQFF. CDR3 coding DNA: TGTGCCAGCAGTCTAACTAGCCCGCCTTACAATGAGCAGTTCTTC.

This clonotype was recorded at least ten times. The CDR3 region has the DNA TGTGCCAGCAGCTTATTCGGGACAGGGCTAATCCAAGAGACCCAGTACTTC. Its protein product is CASSLFGTGLIQETQYF. The V call is TRBV11-2, the J call TRBJ2-5, with TRBD1 identical over 9 bases. V dropped 2 bases and J dropped 1; count of bases not matched to a gene: 8. The CDR3 length is 17 residues. In germline, CDR1 is SGHAT, CDR2 FQNNGV.

There are many counts of this clonotype. This chain uses TRBV6-1 with TRBJ1-3; unclear D gene. Trimming pared 5 bases from V and 0 bases from J, leaving 8 bases between. Germline V gene sequence: CDR1 MNHNS, CDR2 SASEGT. The CDR3 covers 14 residues. CDR3 nucleotide sequence: TGTGCCAGCAGTAACCACGACTCTGGAAACACCATATATTTT. Its translation is CASSNHDSGNTIYF.

This clonotype occurred many times. The chain couples TRBV7-2 to TRBJ1-6; 9 nucleotides agree with TRBD1. V dropped 3 bases and J dropped 5; count of bases not matched to a gene: 11. The CDR3 loop spans 18 amino acids. Germline CDR1 reads SGHTA; CDR2 reads FQGNSA. The CDR3 reads CASSFYPGQGSHNSPLHF. In DNA, the CDR3 is TGTGCCAGCAGCTTTTATCCGGGACAGGGTTCCCATAATTCACCCCTCCACTTT.

The table lists this clonotype with many counts. V is TRBV19 and J is TRBJ2-1, with 11 bases fitting TRBD2. Germline V lookup: CDR1 LNHDA, CDR2 SQIVND (reference sequence). The junction had 7 bases not matched to a gene; V was cut back by 3 bases and J by 0 bases. The length of the CDR3 is 18 residues. In nucleotides, the CDR3 is TGTGCCAGTAGTATCTCTAGCGGGAGGAGGAGCTCCTACAATGAGCAGTTCTTC. Translated: CASSISSGRRSSYNEQFF. The variable domain in full, with the rest retrieved from reference TRBV19 and TRBJ2-1, is DGGITQSPKYLFRKEGQNVTLSCEQNLNHDAMYWYRQDPGQGLRLIYYSQIVNDFQKGDIAEGYSVSREKKESFPLTVTSAQKNPTAFYLCASSISSGRRSSYNEQFFGPGTRLTVL.

The rearrangement joins TRBV6-2 or TRBV6-3 to TRBJ2-2; D might be TRBD1 (5 bases). The CDR3 is 14 amino acids. V was clipped by 6 bases and J by 0 bases, with 8 bases between them. Germline V gene lookup returns CDR1 MNHEY and CDR2 SVGEGT. The CDR3 region has the DNA TGTGCCAGCAGGGAGACAGCGAACACCGGGGAGCTGTTTTTT. Translated: CASRETANTGELFF.

The genes are TRBV7-9 and TRBJ1-2; D not resolved. V lost 0 bases and J lost 8, with 10 bases in between. This CDR3 region has 13 residues. CDR1 is SEHNR, CDR2 FQNEAQ, per germline (reference sequence). CDR3 region: CASSLADPAGYTF. The CDR3 bases are TGTGCCAGCAGCTTAGCGGACCCCGCGGGCTACACCTTC. Drawing the rest from reference TRBV7-9 and TRBJ1-2, the complete variable domain is DTGVSQNPRHKITKRGQNVTFRCDPISEHNRLYWYRQTLGQGPEFLTYFQNEAQLEKSRLLSDRFSAERPKGSFSTLEIQRTEQGDSAMYLCASSLADPAGYTFGSGTRLTVV.

The chain links TRBV5-1 to TRBJ2-7; 7 bases line up with TRBD2. V lost 0 bases and J lost 2; bases outside the gene matches: 5. From germline, CDR1 is SGHRS and CDR2 YFSETQ. The CDR3 has 15 residues. DNA for the CDR3: TGCGCCAGCAGCTTGGAGCAGCGGGGCCCCTACGAGCAGTACTTC. It codes for CASSLEQRGPYEQYF. Looking up the rest from reference TRBV5-1 and TRBJ2-7 gives the full variable domain: KAGVTQTPRYLIKTRGQQVTLSCSPISGHRSVSWYQQTPGQGLQFLFEYFSETQRNKGNFPGRFSGRQFSNSRSEMNVSTLELGDSALYLCASSLEQRGPYEQYFGPGTRLTVT.

The chain is built from TRBV27 and TRBJ1-5; 9 bases are shared with TRBD1. Germline CDR1 MNHEY, CDR2 SMNVEV (reference sequence). The CDR3 totals 15 residues. J gave up 1 base and V 4 bases, and 2 bases lay outside the gene matches. The CDR3 reads CASSSGTGSNQPQHF. Here the CDR3 DNA reads TGTGCCAGCAGTTCCGGGACAGGGAGCAATCAGCCCCAGCATTTT.

This clonotype was recorded a few times. The chain uses TRBV27 and TRBJ2-5; D gene ambiguous. This CDR3 spans 14 amino acids. The V gene lost 6 bases and the J gene lost 1 base, with 12 bases spanning the gap. CDR1 is MNHEY and CDR2 is SMNVEV in the germline V gene (reference sequence). The CDR3 reads CASSLAYPQETQYF. The CDR3 region has the DNA TGTGCCAGCAGCCTCGCTTATCCCCAAGAGACCCAGTACTTC.

This rearrangement joins TRBV7-2 to TRBJ2-7; no firm D call. V was clipped by 5 bases and J by 1 base, with 18 bases between them. Germline assignment: CDR1 SGHTA and CDR2 FQGNSA. This CDR3 region has 16 residues. The CDR3: CASSPGRSTKSYEQYF. CDR3 DNA sequence: TGTGCCAGCAGCCCAGGTCGTAGTACAAAGTCCTACGAGCAGTACTTC.

This clonotype was counted a few times. This chain uses TRBV5-6 with TRBJ1-6, with D maybe TRBD1 (5 bases). Germline CDR1 is SGHDT and CDR2 is YYEEEE. Between the trimmed V and J ends, which lost 0 bases and 10 bases, there was a span of 11 bases. The CDR3 length is 14 residues. CDR3 sequence (DNA): TGTGCCAGCAGCTTGGCAGGGAATCGGTCACCCCTCCACTTT. It is translated as CASSLAGNRSPLHF.

This clonotype showed up just a few times. The J gene is TRBJ2-1, the V gene TRBV5-6, with D possibly being TRBD2 (6 bases). This CDR3 has 13 amino acids. Germline V lookup: CDR1 SGHDT, CDR2 YYEEEE. V lost 0 bases, J lost 9 bases, and 10 bases lay in between. CDR3 protein: CASSLARRGEQFF. The CDR3 region has the DNA TGTGCCAGCAGCTTGGCCCGGAGGGGTGAGCAGTTCTTC.

In this sample, this clonotype turned up many times. The chain joins TRBV3-1 to TRBJ2-1; D not resolved. Between the trimmed V and J ends, which lost 1 base and 0 bases, there was a span of 10 bases. The germline V gene has CDR1 LGHDT and CDR2 YNNKEL (reference sequence). This CDR3 has 16 amino acids. CDR3 sequence: CASSQANGSSYNEQFF. The CDR3 DNA sequence: TGTGCCAGCAGCCAAGCTAACGGAAGCTCCTACAATGAGCAGTTCTTC.

This clonotype was seen many times. This chain links TRBV7-9 with TRBJ2-1, with D possibly TRBD1 on 6 matching bases. Trimming removed 1 base from V and 7 bases from J, with 17 bases in between. CDR1 and CDR2 (germline): SEHNR, FQNEAQ (reference sequence). The CDR3 runs to 16 residues. The CDR3 nucleotides are TGTGCCAGCAGCTTAGACGGGCAGGGGAATAGTAATGAGCAGTTCTTC. This sequence encodes CASSLDGQGNSNEQFF.

The J gene is TRBJ2-1, the V gene TRBV7-9; 7 bases map to TRBD2. The CDR3 length is 17 residues. Trimming cost V 5 bases and J 4 bases; bases outside gene matches: 14. Germline V gene data show CDR1 as SEHNR and CDR2 as FQNEAQ (reference sequence). The DNA of the CDR3 is TGTGCCAGCAGCGAGAGAGCCGGGACTAAAACGTACAATGAGCAGTTCTTC. Amino acids: CASSERAGTKTYNEQFF.

The J gene is TRBJ2-3, the V gene TRBV7-6, with TRBD2 matching over 12 bases. The CDR3 covers 16 residues. V shed 0 bases and J 4 bases; nucleotides not matched to a gene: 2. CDR1 and CDR2 (germline): SGHVS, FNYEAQ. The CDR3 protein is CASSLALAGGPDTQYF. CDR3 bases: TGTGCCAGCAGCTTAGCCCTAGCGGGGGGGCCAGATACGCAGTATTTT.

There are many counts of this clonotype. V usage is TRBV5-1 and J usage is TRBJ1-4; D remains ambiguous. Germline V lookup: CDR1 SGHRS, CDR2 YFSETQ. V shed 5 bases and J shed 7 bases, with 9 bases lying between them. The CDR3 sequence is 12 residues long. CDR3 bases: TGCGCCAGCAGTCGGAGTGGTGAAAAACTGTTTTTT. This translates into CASSRSGEKLFF.

The genes are TRBV5-1 and TRBJ2-7, with TRBD2 identical over 9 bases. V gave up 0 bases and J gave up 5 bases; unmatched junction bases: 9. CDR3 length equals 16 residues. Germline values: CDR1 SGHRS, CDR2 YFSETQ. Here the CDR3 reads CASSLGSSGAGNEQYF. The CDR3 DNA is TGCGCCAGCAGCTTGGGTTCTAGCGGGGCCGGAAACGAGCAGTACTTC.